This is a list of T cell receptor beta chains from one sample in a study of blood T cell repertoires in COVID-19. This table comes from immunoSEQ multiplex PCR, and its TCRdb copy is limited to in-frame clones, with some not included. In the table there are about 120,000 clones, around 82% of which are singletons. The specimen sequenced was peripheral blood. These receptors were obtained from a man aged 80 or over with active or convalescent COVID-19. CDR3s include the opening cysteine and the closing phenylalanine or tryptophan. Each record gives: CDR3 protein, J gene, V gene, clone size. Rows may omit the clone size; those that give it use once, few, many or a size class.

CASSASRLAGGQFGEQFF TRBJ2-1 TRBV9 NA
CASSQQMTGNSPLHF TRBJ1-6 TRBV14 NA
CASRTGIGELFF TRBJ2-2 TRBV7-9 NA
CASSEQGRETQYF TRBJ2-5 TRBV2 NA
CASSPGTNERYF TRBJ2-7 TRBV12-3/TRBV12-4 NA
CASRDLDRNTEAFF TRBJ1-1 TRBV25-1 NA
CAISSGGTDTQYF TRBJ2-3 TRBV10-3 NA
CASSTDRPRGKLFF TRBJ1-4 TRBV18 NA
CASSPLTGAVSGYTF TRBJ1-2 TRBV2 few
CASSVGAGAGYGYTF TRBJ1-2 TRBV9 once
CASSLQGGQPQHF TRBJ1-5 TRBV7-9 NA